This paragraph covers one T cell receptor (beta chain) sequence. Its antigen remains unknown. Germline CDR1 is SGDLS and CDR2 is YYNGEE. V dropped 3 bases and J dropped 3 bases, with 13 bases sitting between them. The CDR3 loop spans 15 amino acids. Deep-level assay runs were performed. The method was immunoSEQ multiplex PCR; TCRdb's version includes in-frame clones alone and lacks a portion of them. Of some 630,000 clones listed, 96% are singletons. This specimen belongs to a study of shared clonotypes between healthy human individuals. Study as a whole: The donors, two women and a few men, were aged 18 to 49. General observations from the study: Naive CD4 clonotypes overlapped across a handful of donors at 4.5% to 5.5%.

Naive CD8 isolation took CD45RO-negative cells positively selected for CCR7 and excluded terminally differentiated effector memory CD45RA+ cells. Each donor was a Caucasian adult residing in Nashville, Tennessee. Sequencing used naive CD8+ T cells sorted from blood. The rearrangement links TRBV9 to TRBJ1-5; D gene unclear. The TCR sequence derives from a woman aged 25 to 39 in good health. CDR3 region: CASSAGGSPNQPQHF. Here the CDR3 DNA reads TGTGCCAGCAGCGCCGGCGGGAGCCCCAATCAGCCCCAGCATTTT.